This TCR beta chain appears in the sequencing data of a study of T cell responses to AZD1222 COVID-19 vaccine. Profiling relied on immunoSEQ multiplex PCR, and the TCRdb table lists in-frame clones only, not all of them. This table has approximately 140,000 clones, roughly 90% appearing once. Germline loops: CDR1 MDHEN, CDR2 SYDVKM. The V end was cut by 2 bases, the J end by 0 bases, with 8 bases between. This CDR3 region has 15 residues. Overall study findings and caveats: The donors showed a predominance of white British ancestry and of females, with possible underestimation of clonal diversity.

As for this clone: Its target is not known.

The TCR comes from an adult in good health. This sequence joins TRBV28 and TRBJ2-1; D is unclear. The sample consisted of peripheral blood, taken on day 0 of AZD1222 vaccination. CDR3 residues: CASSLTASSYNEQFF. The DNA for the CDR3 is TGTGCCAGCAGTTTAACGGCAAGCTCCTACAATGAGCAGTTCTTC.